The T cell receptor (beta chain) under discussion was sequenced for a study of T cells in Graves' hyperthyroidism and ophthalmopathy. RNA transcripts were the template for amplifying TCR beta CDR3 regions. TCR CDR3 underwent first-round RT-PCR with the HTBI primer set. TCRdb re-called the multiplex PCR reads with MiXCR, one entry per CDR3 protein. The data contain a few hundred thousand distinct CDR3 sequences, 19% of them singletons. The germline V and J ends were trimmed by 6 bases and 5 bases, with 16 bases remaining between them. Germline V gene sequence: CDR1 SEHNR, CDR2 FQNEAQ (reference sequence). The CDR3 length is 14 residues. This clonotype was seen ten or more times.

Sequenced material: blood. The clonotype originates from a woman aged 18-29 years with Graves' hyperthyroidism. The chain joins TRBV7-9 to TRBJ2-5; TRBD2 might be the D (5 bases). The CDR3 is CASRKKGLRETQYF. CDR3 coding DNA: TGTGCCAGCAGAAAGAAAGGACTTAGGGAGACCCAGTACTTC. The complete variable domain, with remaining parts taken from reference TRBV7-9 and TRBJ2-5, reads DTGVSQNPRHKITKRGQNVTFRCDPISEHNRLYWYRQTLGQGPEFLTYFQNEAQLEKSRLLSDRFSAERPKGSFSTLEIQRTEQGDSAMYLCASRKKGLRETQYFGPGTRLLVL.